Sequencing of this TCR beta chain was carried out in a study of blood T cell repertoires in COVID-19. The CDR3 covers 13 residues. Germline V gene sequence: CDR1 SNHLY, CDR2 FYNNEI. V dropped 8 bases and J dropped 0 bases, with 9 bases sitting between them. Methods used by the authors: Amplified reference gene primers provided the basis for estimating nucleated cell counts. The repertoire was sequenced with immunoSEQ multiplex PCR; TCRdb's copy has only in-frame clones and lacks some. D and trimming were read from the DNA, whereas the V and J calls and clone size are those reported in that table. Altogether roughly 69,000 clones are present, 90% being singletons, with the ten largest covering more than 4.5%.

Input material: peripheral blood. This TCR was sampled from a man aged 45-65 years with acute or convalescent COVID-19. The chain has TRBV2 and TRBJ2-3; possibly TRBD2 for D (5 bases). The CDR3 nucleotides are TGTGCCAGCCGTGGCGGGAGCACAGATACGCAGTATTTT. Residues: CASRGGSTDTQYF.